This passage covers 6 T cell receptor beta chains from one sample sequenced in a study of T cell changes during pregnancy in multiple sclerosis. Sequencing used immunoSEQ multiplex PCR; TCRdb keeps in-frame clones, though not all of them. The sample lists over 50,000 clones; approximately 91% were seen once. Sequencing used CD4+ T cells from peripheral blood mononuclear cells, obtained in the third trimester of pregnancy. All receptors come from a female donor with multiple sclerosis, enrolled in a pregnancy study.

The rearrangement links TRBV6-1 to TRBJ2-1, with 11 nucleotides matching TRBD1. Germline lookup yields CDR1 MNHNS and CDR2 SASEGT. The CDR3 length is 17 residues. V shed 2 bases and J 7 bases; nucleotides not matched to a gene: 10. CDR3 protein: CASSESIGQGAPNEQFF. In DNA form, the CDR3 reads TGTGCCAGCAGTGAAAGCATCGGACAGGGGGCGCCGAATGAGCAGTTCTTC.

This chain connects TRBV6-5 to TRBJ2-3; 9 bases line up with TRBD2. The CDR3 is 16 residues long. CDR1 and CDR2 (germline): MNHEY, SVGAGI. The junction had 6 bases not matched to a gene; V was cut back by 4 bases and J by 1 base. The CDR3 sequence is CASSSLSGRGTDTQYF. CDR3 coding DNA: TGTGCCAGCAGTTCGCTTAGCGGGAGAGGCACAGATACGCAGTATTTT.

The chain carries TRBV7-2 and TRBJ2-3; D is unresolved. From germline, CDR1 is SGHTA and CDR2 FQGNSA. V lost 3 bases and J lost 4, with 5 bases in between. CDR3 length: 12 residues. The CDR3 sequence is CASSFYADTQYF. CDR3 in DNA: TGTGCCAGCAGCTTCTATGCAGATACGCAGTATTTT.

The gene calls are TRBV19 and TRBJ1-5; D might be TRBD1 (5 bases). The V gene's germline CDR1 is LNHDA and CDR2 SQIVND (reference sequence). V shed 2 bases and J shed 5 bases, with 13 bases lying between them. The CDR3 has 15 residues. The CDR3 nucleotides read TGTGCCAGTAGTATATTATTCCAGGGTGATCAGCCCCAGCATTTT. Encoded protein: CASSILFQGDQPQHF.

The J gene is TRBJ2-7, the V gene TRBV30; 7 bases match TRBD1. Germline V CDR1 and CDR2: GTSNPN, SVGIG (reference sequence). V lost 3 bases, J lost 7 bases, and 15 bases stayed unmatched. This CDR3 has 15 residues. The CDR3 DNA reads TGTGCCTGGAGATCCGGACAGGTCTACGTAAAAGAGCAGTACTTC. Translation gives CAWRSGQVYVKEQYF.

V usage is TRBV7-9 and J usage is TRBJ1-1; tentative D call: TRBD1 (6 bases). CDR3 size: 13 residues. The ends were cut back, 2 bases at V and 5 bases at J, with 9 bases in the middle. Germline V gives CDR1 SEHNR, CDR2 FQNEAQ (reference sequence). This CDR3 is CASSLLTGTEAFF. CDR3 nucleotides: TGTGCCAGCAGCTTACTTACAGGGACTGAAGCTTTCTTT.